The 21 T cell receptor beta chains below all came from one sample that was sequenced in a study of vaccination and CD4 T cells after COVID-19. Once obtained from cultured CD4+ T cells, the DNA was sequenced using the Oncomine TCR Beta short-read assay. Each CDR3 protein is one row after TCRdb ran MiXCR on the PCR reads. The sample has fewer than 15,000 distinct CDR3 sequences; 58% are singletons. Treatment meaning: roughly 10-day PBMC culture with coronavirus spike peptide pools or control peptides (ViraFEST assay). Their specific antigens are unknown. Sequenced material: cultured CD4+ T cells from blood, taken after SARS-CoV-2 vaccination. The receptors shown here come from a human donor with COVID-19.

The V call is TRBV7-9, the J call TRBJ1-1; 7 bases are shared with TRBD1. With 4 bases clipped from V and 0 bases from J, the junction kept 5 bases outside the gene matches. CDR1 is SEHNR, CDR2 FQNEAQ, per germline (reference sequence). The CDR3 has 15 residues. The CDR3 protein is CASSWTGDMNTEAFF. The CDR3 DNA reads TGTGCCAGCAGCTGGACAGGAGATATGAACACTGAAGCTTTCTTT.

The chain couples TRBV20-1 to TRBJ1-2; 10 bases are shared with TRBD1. The CDR3 is 16 residues long. Germline CDR1 and CDR2: DFQATT and SNEGSKA (reference sequence). The J segment lost 2 bases and the V segment lost 5 bases, leaving 11 bases of the junction unmatched. Written as DNA, the CDR3 is TGCAGTGCTTCCCTCCGGGGACAGGGGACCAACTATGGCTACACCTTC. Encoded protein: CSASLRGQGTNYGYTF.

This clonotype was recorded once. J is TRBJ2-3 and V is TRBV7-6; TRBD2 might be the D (7 bases). Trimming took 1 base from V and 1 from J, leaving 12 bases between them. CDR3 length: 16 residues. The germline V gene has CDR1 SGHVS and CDR2 FNYEAQ. This CDR3 reads CASSLGGGGGTDTQYF. The CDR3 DNA sequence: TGTGCCAGCAGCTTAGGTGGGGGGGGCGGCACAGATACGCAGTATTTT.

Regarding this clonotype: The junction differs from germline at one of its ends, possibly a read error. The chain recombines TRBV7-7 with TRBJ1-5; D may be TRBD1 (5 bases). The V gene's germline CDR1 is SSHAT and CDR2 FNYEAQ (reference sequence). CDR3 length equals 13 residues. Here the CDR3 reads CASSSGPGQPQHF. In DNA, the CDR3 is TGTGCTAGCAGCTCGGGGCCTGGACAGCCCCAGCATTTT.

The chain combines TRBV25-1 with TRBJ2-3, with 7 bases lining up with TRBD1. The V segment lost 7 bases and the J segment 7 bases; nucleotides outside the gene matches: 14. This CDR3 comprises 15 residues. Germline-derived CDR1 and CDR2 are MGHDK and SYGVNS. This CDR3 is CASTPMRGQANTQYF. The CDR3 DNA follows: TGTGCCAGCACCCCTATGAGGGGGCAAGCTAATACGCAGTATTTT.

This clonotype was seen once. The CDR3 region is CASREDGTNQPQHF. The CDR3 region has the DNA TGTGCCAGCAGGGAGGACGGCACCAATCAGCCCCAGCATTTT. V gene TRBV2 combines with J gene TRBJ1-5; no firm D call. From germline, CDR1 is SNHLY and CDR2 FYNNEI. The V end was cut by 6 bases, the J end by 3 bases, with 12 bases between. The length of the CDR3 is 14 residues.

Sample share makes this clonotype large. The rearrangement links TRBV7-2 to TRBJ1-1, with D possibly being TRBD1 (5 bases). The CDR3 spans 13 residues. Germline CDR1 reads SGHTA; CDR2 reads FQGNSA. Trimming took off 5 bases at V and 7 bases at J, with 14 bases between the two ends. CDR3 sequence: CASSQNRDVEAFF. In DNA form, the CDR3 reads TGTGCCAGCAGCCAAAACCGGGACGTTGAAGCTTTCTTT.

The chain couples TRBV7-9 to TRBJ1-3; 10 bases agree with TRBD1. V dropped 6 bases and J dropped 4; count of bases not matched to a gene: 6. CDR3 length: 15 residues. Germline assignment: CDR1 SEHNR and CDR2 FQNEAQ (reference sequence). The DNA of the CDR3 is TGTGCCAGCAGACTGGGACAGGGGAACGGAAACACCATATATTTT. Protein sequence: CASRLGQGNGNTIYF. The complete variable domain, with remaining parts taken from reference TRBV7-9 and TRBJ1-3, reads DTGVSQNPRHKITKRGQNVTFRCDPISEHNRLYWYRQTLGQGPEFLTYFQNEAQLEKSRLLSDRFSAERPKGSFSTLEIQRTEQGDSAMYLCASRLGQGNGNTIYFGEGSWLTVV.

This clonotype was recorded a few times. The chain uses TRBV20-1 and TRBJ2-7, with TRBD1 as a possible D gene (6 bases). Per germline, CDR1 DFQATT and CDR2 SNEGSKA (reference sequence). V dropped 0 bases and J dropped 3 bases, with 9 bases sitting between them. The CDR3 runs 13 residues. Here the CDR3 DNA reads TGCAGTGCTAGAGAGGTAGGGGGCTACGAGCAGTACTTC. This sequence encodes CSAREVGGYEQYF.

This chain connects TRBV5-1 to TRBJ2-5, with 11 bases fitting TRBD1. J gave up 5 bases and V 6 bases, and 9 bases lay outside the gene matches. The CDR3 loop spans 15 amino acids. Germline CDR1 reads SGHRS; CDR2 reads YFSETQ. The CDR3 region is CASTRTGGNDETQYF. The DNA of the CDR3 is TGCGCCAGCACCAGGACAGGGGGCAACGATGAGACCCAGTACTTC.

The chain recombines TRBV27 with TRBJ1-2; D is uncertain. Germline assignment: CDR1 MNHEY and CDR2 SMNVEV (reference sequence). Trimming shortened V by 4 bases and J by 0 bases, and 15 bases separated the two germline ends. This CDR3 comprises 16 residues. The CDR3 nucleotides are TGTGCCAGCAGTTCAATGGGGAGTTCGGCTAACTATGGCTACACCTTC. It is translated as CASSSMGSSANYGYTF.

The chain joins TRBV2 to TRBJ1-2; 8 positions match TRBD1. The CDR3 is 13 residues long. Germline V gene data show CDR1 as SNHLY and CDR2 as FYNNEI. Trimming removed 6 bases from V and 4 bases from J; junction bases left unmatched: 4. CDR3 DNA sequence: TGTGCCAGCAGCATCGGACAGGGCTATGGCTACACCTTC. Translating gives CASSIGQGYGYTF.

The chain combines TRBV19 with TRBJ2-1; 13 positions agree with TRBD2. Germline lookup yields CDR1 LNHDA and CDR2 SQIVND (reference sequence). V lost 6 bases to trimming and J lost 10 bases; unmatched junction nucleotides: 12. This CDR3 is built from 16 residues. The CDR3 loop reads CASRSGGTSGAHEQFF. In DNA, the CDR3 is TGTGCCAGTAGATCTGGGGGGACTAGCGGGGCCCACGAGCAGTTCTTC.

This chain uses TRBV30 with TRBJ2-7; TRBD1 agrees at 9 bases. Germline V CDR1 and CDR2: GTSNPN, SVGIG (reference sequence). The CDR3 consists of 16 residues. The junction had 12 bases not matched to a gene; V was cut back by 4 bases and J by 2 bases. The chain's CDR3 is CAWMSSGQGTPYEQYF. DNA of the CDR3: TGTGCCTGGATGTCGTCGGGACAGGGTACCCCCTACGAGCAGTACTTC.

This chain joins TRBV19 and TRBJ2-7, with a tentative D call TRBD1 (6 bases). CDR3 length equals 12 residues. Germline values: CDR1 LNHDA, CDR2 SQIVND (reference sequence). Trimming shortened V by 5 bases and J by 13 bases, and 18 bases separated the two germline ends. CDR3 sequence: CASSFTRGLVYF. In DNA form, the CDR3 reads TGTGCCAGTAGTTTCACAAGGGGGTTAGTTTACTTC. The full variable domain, in which reference TRBV19 and TRBJ2-7 provide the parts outside the CDR3, is DGGITQSPKYLFRKEGQNVTLSCEQNLNHDAMYWYRQDPGQGLRLIYYSQIVNDFQKGDIAEGYSVSREKKESFPLTVTSAQKNPTAFYLCASSFTRGLVYFGPGTRLTVT.

The V and J genes are TRBV7-9 and TRBJ1-6, with TRBD1 as a possible D gene (5 bases). Germline V gene sequence: CDR1 SEHNR, CDR2 FQNEAQ (reference sequence). This CDR3 spans 14 amino acids. V was shortened by 5 bases and J by 11 bases, with 16 bases between the two germline ends. The CDR3 DNA reads TGTGCCAGCAGCAGCGGGGGATCGGAGGCACCCCTCCACTTT. Translated: CASSSGGSEAPLHF.

The chain has TRBV7-2 and TRBJ1-2; tentatively, D is TRBD1 (5 bases). From germline, CDR1 is SGHTA and CDR2 FQGNSA. The CDR3 spans 15 residues. V was clipped by 0 bases and J by 6 bases, with 14 bases between them. CDR3 protein: CASSLAREGQDGYTF. In DNA form, the CDR3 reads TGTGCCAGCAGCTTAGCGCGCGAGGGGCAGGATGGCTACACCTTC. The whole variable domain, filled in from reference TRBV7-2 and TRBJ1-2, reads GAGVSQSPSNKVTEKGKDVELRCDPISGHTALYWYRQSLGQGLEFLIYFQGNSAPDKSGLPSDRFSAERTGGSVSTLTIQRTQQEDSAVYLCASSLAREGQDGYTFGSGTRLTVV.

This chain links TRBV6-2 or TRBV6-3 with TRBJ1-5; no clear D gene. CDR1 MNHEY and CDR2 SVGEGT come from the germline V gene. The length of the CDR3 is 12 residues. Trimming stripped 7 bases from V and 1 base from J, with 5 bases between. This CDR3 is CASTTSNQPQHF. The CDR3 DNA sequence: TGTGCCAGCACCACAAGCAATCAGCCCCAGCATTTT.

The gene calls are TRBV19 and TRBJ2-5, with D possibly matching TRBD2 (5 bases). CDR1 is LNHDA and CDR2 is SQIVND in the germline V gene (reference sequence). The CDR3 runs to 16 residues. Trimming took 0 bases from V and 7 from J, leaving 18 bases between them. The CDR3 nucleotides read TGTGCCAGTAGTATAGATGGTGAGACCGAGGCGGGGACCCAGTACTTC. It is translated as CASSIDGETEAGTQYF.

The V and J genes are TRBV25-1 and TRBJ1-6, with TRBD1 matching over 7 bases. Germline V gene lookup returns CDR1 MGHDK and CDR2 SYGVNS. There are 18 residues in the CDR3. The V segment lost 6 bases and the J segment 0 bases; nucleotides outside the gene matches: 11. The CDR3 here is CASSRGDSSSSYNSPLHF. Written as DNA, the CDR3 is TGTGCCAGCAGCCGTGGGGACAGCTCCAGCTCCTATAATTCACCCCTCCACTTT.

The sample holds one count of this clonotype. The chain is built from TRBV7-6 and TRBJ1-1; D is undetermined. The V end lost 5 bases, the J end lost 5 bases, and 18 bases lay between the germline ends. CDR1 is SGHVS, CDR2 FNYEAQ, per germline. The CDR3 sequence is 15 residues long. In nucleotides, the CDR3 is TGTGCCAGCAGCCCCACCGTCGGTTTTGGAACTGAAGCTTTCTTT. Its protein is CASSPTVGFGTEAFF.